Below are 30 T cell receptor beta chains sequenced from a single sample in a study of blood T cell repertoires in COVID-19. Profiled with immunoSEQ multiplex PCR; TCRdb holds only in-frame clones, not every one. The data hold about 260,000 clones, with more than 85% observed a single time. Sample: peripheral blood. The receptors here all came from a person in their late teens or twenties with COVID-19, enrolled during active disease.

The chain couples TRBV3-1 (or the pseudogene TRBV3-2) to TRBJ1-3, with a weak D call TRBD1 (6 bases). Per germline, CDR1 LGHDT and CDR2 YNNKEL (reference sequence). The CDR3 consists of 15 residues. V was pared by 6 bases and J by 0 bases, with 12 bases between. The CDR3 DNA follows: TGTGCCAGCAGACTTGGACAGAGCTCTGGAAACACCATATATTTT. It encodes CASRLGQSSGNTIYF.

CDR3 nucleotides: TGTGCCAGCAGCTTAGTCAACAGGGGAGACACTGAAGCTTTCTTT. This encodes CASSLVNRGDTEAFF. This chain joins TRBV7-9 and TRBJ1-1; 7 bases are a match to TRBD1. CDR3 size: 15 residues. With V trimmed by 1 base and J by 3 bases, 5 bases remained unmatched. Germline CDR1 reads SEHNR; CDR2 reads FQNEAQ (reference sequence). The complete variable domain, with remaining parts taken from reference TRBV7-9 and TRBJ1-1, reads DTGVSQNPRHKITKRGQNVTFRCDPISEHNRLYWYRQTLGQGPEFLTYFQNEAQLEKSRLLSDRFSAERPKGSFSTLEIQRTEQGDSAMYLCASSLVNRGDTEAFFGQGTRLTVV.

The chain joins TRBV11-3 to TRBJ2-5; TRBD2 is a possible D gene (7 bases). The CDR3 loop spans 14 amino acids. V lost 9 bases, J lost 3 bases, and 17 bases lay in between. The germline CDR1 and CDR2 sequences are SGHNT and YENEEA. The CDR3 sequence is CASSRGGTKETQYF. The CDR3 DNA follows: TGTGCCAGTAGCCGCGGGGGCACCAAAGAGACCCAGTACTTC.

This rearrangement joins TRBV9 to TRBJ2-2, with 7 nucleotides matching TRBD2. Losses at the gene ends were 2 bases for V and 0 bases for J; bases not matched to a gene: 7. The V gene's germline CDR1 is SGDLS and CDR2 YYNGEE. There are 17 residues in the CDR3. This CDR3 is CASSVALAEPNTGELFF. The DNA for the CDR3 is TGTGCCAGCAGCGTCGCCCTAGCGGAGCCGAACACCGGGGAGCTGTTTTTT. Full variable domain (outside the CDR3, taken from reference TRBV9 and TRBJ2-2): DSGVTQTPKHLITATGQRVTLRCSPRSGDLSVYWYQQSLDQGLQFLIQYYNGEERAKGNILERFSAQQFPDLHSELNLSSLELGDSALYFCASSVALAEPNTGELFFGEGSRLTVL.

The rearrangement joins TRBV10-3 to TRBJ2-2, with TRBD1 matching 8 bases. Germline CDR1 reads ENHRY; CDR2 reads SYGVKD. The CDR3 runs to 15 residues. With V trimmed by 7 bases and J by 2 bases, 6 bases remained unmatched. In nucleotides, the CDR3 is TGTGCCATCAAACCTGCAGGGGGCAACACCGGGGAGCTGTTTTTT. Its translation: CAIKPAGGNTGELFF.

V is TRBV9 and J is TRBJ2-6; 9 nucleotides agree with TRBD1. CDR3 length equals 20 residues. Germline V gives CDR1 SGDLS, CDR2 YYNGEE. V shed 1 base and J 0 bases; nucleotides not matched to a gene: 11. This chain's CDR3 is CASSVRRDRVSLSGANVLTF. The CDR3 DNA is TGTGCCAGCAGCGTACGCCGGGACAGGGTCTCCCTCTCTGGGGCCAACGTCCTGACTTTC. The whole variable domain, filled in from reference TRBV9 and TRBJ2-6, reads DSGVTQTPKHLITATGQRVTLRCSPRSGDLSVYWYQQSLDQGLQFLIQYYNGEERAKGNILERFSAQQFPDLHSELNLSSLELGDSALYFCASSVRRDRVSLSGANVLTFGAGSRLTVL.

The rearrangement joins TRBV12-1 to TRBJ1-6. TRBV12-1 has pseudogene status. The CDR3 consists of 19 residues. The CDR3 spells CASSFEGGTPSSYNSPLHF. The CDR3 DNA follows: TGTGCCAGCAGCTTTGAGGGGGGGACCCCGAGCTCCTATAATTCACCCCTCCACTTT.

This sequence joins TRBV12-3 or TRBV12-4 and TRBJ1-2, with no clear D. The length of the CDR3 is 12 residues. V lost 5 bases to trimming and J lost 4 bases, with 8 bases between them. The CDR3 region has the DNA TGTGCCAGCAGTCGGGGAACCTATGGCTACACCTTC. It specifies CASSRGTYGYTF.

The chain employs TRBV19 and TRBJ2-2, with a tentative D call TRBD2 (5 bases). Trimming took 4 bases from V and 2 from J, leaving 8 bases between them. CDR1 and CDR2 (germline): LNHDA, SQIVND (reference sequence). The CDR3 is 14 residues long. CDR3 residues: CASSRTLNTGELFF. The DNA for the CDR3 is TGTGCCAGTAGTAGGACTTTAAACACCGGGGAGCTGTTTTTT.

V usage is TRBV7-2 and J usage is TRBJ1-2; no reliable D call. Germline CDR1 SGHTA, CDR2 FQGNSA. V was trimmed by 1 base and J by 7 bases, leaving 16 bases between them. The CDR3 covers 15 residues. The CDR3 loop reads CASSLGGWEVGGYTF. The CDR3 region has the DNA TGTGCCAGCAGCTTAGGCGGGTGGGAAGTAGGTGGCTACACCTTC. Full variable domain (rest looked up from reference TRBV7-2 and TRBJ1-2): GAGVSQSPSNKVTEKGKDVELRCDPISGHTALYWYRQSLGQGLEFLIYFQGNSAPDKSGLPSDRFSAERTGGSVSTLTIQRTQQEDSAVYLCASSLGGWEVGGYTFGSGTRLTVV.

CDR3: CSVAGTGLNYGYTF. The CDR3 DNA reads TGCAGCGTAGCCGGGACAGGGCTTAACTATGGCTACACCTTC. The chain combines TRBV29-1 with TRBJ1-2; 9 bases agree with TRBD1. Unmatched junction bases numbered 6, after V lost 6 bases and J lost 1 base. Germline CDR1 reads SQVTM; CDR2 reads ANQGSEA. This CDR3 spans 14 amino acids.

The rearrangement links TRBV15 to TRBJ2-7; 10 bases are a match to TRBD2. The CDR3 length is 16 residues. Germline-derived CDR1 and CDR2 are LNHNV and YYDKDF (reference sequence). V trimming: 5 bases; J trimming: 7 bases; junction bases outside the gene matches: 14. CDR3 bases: TGTGCCACCAGCGGCCCCCCAGCGGGAGGGCCGAGGGAGCAGTACTTC. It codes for CATSGPPAGGPREQYF.

CDR3 in DNA: TGTGCCAGCAGCTTGACAGGGGTAGATGGCTACACCTTC. This translates into CASSLTGVDGYTF. The chain has TRBV7-9 and TRBJ1-2; 8 bases align to TRBD1. The germline gives CDR1 SEHNR, CDR2 FQNEAQ (reference sequence). The CDR3 is 13 residues long. Losses at the gene ends were 3 bases for V and 6 bases for J; bases not matched to a gene: 3.

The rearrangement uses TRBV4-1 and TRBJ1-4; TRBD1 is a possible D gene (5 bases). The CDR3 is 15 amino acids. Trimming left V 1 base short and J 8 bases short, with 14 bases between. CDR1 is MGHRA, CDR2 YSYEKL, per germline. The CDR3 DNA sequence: TGCGCCAGCAGCCAAGGATCTGGGGCATGGGAAAAACTGTTTTTT. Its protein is CASSQGSGAWEKLFF.

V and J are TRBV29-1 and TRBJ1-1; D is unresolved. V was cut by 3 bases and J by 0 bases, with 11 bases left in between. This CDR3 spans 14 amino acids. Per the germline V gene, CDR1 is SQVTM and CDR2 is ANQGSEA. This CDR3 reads CSVDLPSMNTEAFF. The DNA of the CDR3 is TGCAGCGTTGATCTGCCAAGCATGAACACTGAAGCTTTCTTT.

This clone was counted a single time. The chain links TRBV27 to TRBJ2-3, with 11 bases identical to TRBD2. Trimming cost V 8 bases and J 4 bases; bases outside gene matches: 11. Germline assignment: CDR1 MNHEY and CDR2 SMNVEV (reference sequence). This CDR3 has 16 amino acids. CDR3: CASGQVAGGIADTQYF. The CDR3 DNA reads TGTGCCAGCGGTCAGGTAGCGGGAGGGATTGCAGATACGCAGTATTTT.

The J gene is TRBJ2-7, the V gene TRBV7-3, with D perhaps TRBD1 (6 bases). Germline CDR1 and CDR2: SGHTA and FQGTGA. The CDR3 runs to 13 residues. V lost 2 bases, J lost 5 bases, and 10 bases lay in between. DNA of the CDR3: TGTGCCAGCAGCTTACAGGGGTCGGACGAGCAGTACTTC. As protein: CASSLQGSDEQYF.

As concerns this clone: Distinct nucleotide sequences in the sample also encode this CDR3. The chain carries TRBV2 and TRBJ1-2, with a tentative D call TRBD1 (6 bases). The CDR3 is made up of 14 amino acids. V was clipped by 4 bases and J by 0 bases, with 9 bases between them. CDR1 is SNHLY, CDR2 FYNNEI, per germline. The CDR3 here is CASSVQGANYGYTF. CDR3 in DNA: TGTGCCAGCAGTGTACAGGGAGCTAACTATGGCTACACCTTC.

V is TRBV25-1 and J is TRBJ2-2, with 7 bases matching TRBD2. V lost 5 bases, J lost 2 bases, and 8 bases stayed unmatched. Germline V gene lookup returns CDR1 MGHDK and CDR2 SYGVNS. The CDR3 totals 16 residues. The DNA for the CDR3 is TGTGCCAGCAGTTTAGTTAGCGGGCGCAACACCGGGGAGCTGTTTTTT. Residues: CASSLVSGRNTGELFF.

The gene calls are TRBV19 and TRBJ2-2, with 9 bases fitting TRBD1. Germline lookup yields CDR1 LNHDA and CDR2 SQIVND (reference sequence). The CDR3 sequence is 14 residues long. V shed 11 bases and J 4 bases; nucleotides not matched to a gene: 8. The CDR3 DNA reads TGTGCCGGCCGGACAGGGGTCGGCACCGGGGAGCTGTTTTTT. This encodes CAGRTGVGTGELFF.

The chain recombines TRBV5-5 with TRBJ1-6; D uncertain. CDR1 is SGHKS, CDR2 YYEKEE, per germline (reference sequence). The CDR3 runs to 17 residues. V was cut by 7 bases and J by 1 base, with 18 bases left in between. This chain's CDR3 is CASAFEGERSYNSPLHF. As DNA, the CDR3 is TGTGCCAGCGCATTCGAGGGTGAGAGGTCCTATAATTCACCCCTCCACTTT.

The CDR3 spells CASSLAGQGGGEKLFF. DNA for the CDR3: TGCGCCAGCAGCTTGGCAGGACAGGGAGGAGGAGAAAAACTGTTTTTT. The chain carries TRBV5-1 and TRBJ1-4; 8 bases are a match to TRBD1. This CDR3 spans 16 amino acids. CDR1 is SGHRS and CDR2 is YFSETQ in the germline V gene. J was trimmed by 8 bases and V by 0 bases; bases with no gene match: 9.

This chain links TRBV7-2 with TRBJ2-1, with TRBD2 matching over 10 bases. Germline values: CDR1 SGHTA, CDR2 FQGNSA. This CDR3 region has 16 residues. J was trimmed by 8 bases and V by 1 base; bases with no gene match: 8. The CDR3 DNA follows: TGTGCCAGCAGCTTAGGCTCTAGCGGGAGTATCGATGAGCAGTTCTTC. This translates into CASSLGSSGSIDEQFF.

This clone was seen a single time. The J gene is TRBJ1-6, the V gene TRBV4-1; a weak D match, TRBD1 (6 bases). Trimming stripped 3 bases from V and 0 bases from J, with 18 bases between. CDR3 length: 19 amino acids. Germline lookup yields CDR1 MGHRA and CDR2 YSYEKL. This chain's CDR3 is CASSQSNPGQSSYNSPLHF. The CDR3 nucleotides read TGCGCCAGCAGCCAGAGCAACCCTGGACAGAGCTCCTATAATTCACCCCTCCACTTT.

In nucleotides, the CDR3 is TGTGCCAGCAGTGAAGGAGGGGGTGGCAGACCTTTCTATGGCTACACCTTC. Protein: CASSEGGGGRPFYGYTF. J is TRBJ1-2 and V is TRBV2; tentatively, D is TRBD1 (6 bases). Looked up from germline, CDR1 is SNHLY and CDR2 is FYNNEI. The V end was cut by 1 base, the J end by 4 bases, with 19 bases between. The CDR3 covers 17 residues.

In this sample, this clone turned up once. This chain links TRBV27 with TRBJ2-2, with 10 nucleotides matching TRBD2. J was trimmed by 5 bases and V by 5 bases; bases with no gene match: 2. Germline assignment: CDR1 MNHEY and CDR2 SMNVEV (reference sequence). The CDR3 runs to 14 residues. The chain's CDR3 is CASSLTSGTGELFF. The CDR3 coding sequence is TGTGCCAGCAGTCTGACTAGCGGGACCGGGGAGCTGTTTTTT.

The CDR3 is CASSPWTTGGNTIYF. The DNA for the CDR3 is TGTGCCAGCAGTCCCTGGACAACCGGAGGAAACACCATATATTTT. The chain has TRBV2 and TRBJ1-3, with D perhaps matching TRBD1 (5 bases). The V end lost 5 bases, the J end lost 4 bases, and 15 bases lay between the germline ends. The V gene's germline CDR1 is SNHLY and CDR2 FYNNEI. The length of the CDR3 is 15 residues.

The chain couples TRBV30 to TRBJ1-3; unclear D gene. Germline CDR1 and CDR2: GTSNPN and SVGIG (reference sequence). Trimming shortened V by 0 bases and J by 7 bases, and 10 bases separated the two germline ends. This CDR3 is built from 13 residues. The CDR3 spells CAWSVSLYNTIYF. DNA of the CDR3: TGTGCCTGGAGTGTAAGCCTTTACAACACCATATATTTT.

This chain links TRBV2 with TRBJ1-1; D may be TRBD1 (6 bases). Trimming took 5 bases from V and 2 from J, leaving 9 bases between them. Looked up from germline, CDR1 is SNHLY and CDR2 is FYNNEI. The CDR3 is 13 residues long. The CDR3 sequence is CASSWTVNTEAFF. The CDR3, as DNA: TGTGCCAGCAGTTGGACAGTAAACACTGAAGCTTTCTTT.

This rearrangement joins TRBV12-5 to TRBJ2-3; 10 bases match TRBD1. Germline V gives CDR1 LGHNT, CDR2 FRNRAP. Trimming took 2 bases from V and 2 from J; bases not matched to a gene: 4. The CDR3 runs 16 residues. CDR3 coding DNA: TGTGCTAGTGGTTTGTCGGACAGGGGGTTCACAGATACGCAGTATTTT. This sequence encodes CASGLSDRGFTDTQYF.